A single T cell receptor (beta chain) is shown here with its context. This clone was counted once. It lacks a known antigen. Base-call qualities are not available, and no considerably larger clone is one nucleotide away. Each collaborating institution followed its own protocols to collect whole blood in K2EDTA tubes. For TCRbeta analysis, collaborators shipped samples in one of three forms: frozen whole blood, isolated PBMCs, or DNA extracted from either of those sample types. This sample was included in a study of blood T cell repertoires in COVID-19 (dated by TCRdb to 2018 to 2020). In terms of the full investigation: Collaborator samples came from the United States, Italy and Spain and covered acute and convalescent phases of COVID-19. The material from the prospective study consisted of cDNA or gDNA derived from T cells, B-cell-depleted T cells, or PBMCs. Subjects who had been exposed to COVID-19, were actively infected with it, or had recovered from it provided the deeply sampled blood TCRbeta repertoires that made up the dataset. The repertoires were released in a freely available public database meant as a resource for research on the immune response to SARS-CoV-2. Samples were obtained from the ongoing ImmuneRACE study (first 160 participants) and from about 1,300 subjects provided by 6 global collaborators. A de-identified subject ID, COVID-19 status, age in years and sex were almost always included in the sample metadata. Where available, HLA class I and class II types were taken from metadata supplied by the sample provider and were not determined by assay-based typing. Points the paper makes about the study in general: Clinical and demographic metadata were provided uncurated, with the amount varying by source and participant.

The immunoSEQ Assay, a bias-controlled multiplex PCR, was used to amplify TCRbeta CDR3 regions from genomic DNA. On the study's bioinformatics: The number of nucleated cells in each sample was estimated from the amplification of reference gene primers within the assay. To quantify the absolute abundance of each unique TCRbeta CDR3 rearrangement, sequence reads were collapsed and filtered. For each sample, productive Simpson clonality was calculated as the square root of Simpson's diversity index over productive rearrangements. TCRdb obtained this table from immuneACCESS and retained in-frame rearrangements with V and J assigned. These tables miss some clones; where compared with another copy, unresolved V genes account for less than half of the shortfall, and the remainder is unexplained. That table gives V, J and clone size, and the DNA gave D and trimming. Present in this sample are some 130,000 clones, 75% to 90% of which were seen just once. Clones ranked in the top ten supply more than 15% of the sample.

CDR1 and CDR2 are drawn from the germline V gene: SGHNT, YENEEA. Including the terminal cysteine and phenylalanine, the CDR3 comprises 15 residues. The DNA shown is the 45-base CDR3, in frame from base 1. Trimming takes 5 bases off V and 5 bases off J; junction bases not matched to a gene: 9. The sequence was obtained from a man in his fifties or sixties with active or convalescent COVID-19. The specimen was peripheral blood. The V gene is TRBV11-3 and the J gene is TRBJ2-1, with 7 bases in between that match TRBD2. The CDR3 protein is CASSPTPLANNEQFF. The sequenced DNA is TGTGCCAGCAGCCCTACCCCACTAGCGAACAATGAGCAGTTCTTC. Outside the CDR3, residues come from the reference TRBV11-3 and TRBJ2-1 proteins, so the full variable domain is: EAGVVQSPRYKIIEKKQPVAFWCNPISGHNTLYWYLQNLGQGPELLIRYENEEAVDDSQLPKDRFSAERLKGVDSTLKIQPAELGDSAVYLCASSPTPLANNEQFFGPGTRLTVL.